This entry describes one T cell receptor (beta chain). Trimming cost V 6 bases and J 11 bases; bases outside gene matches: 14. The CDR3 length is 15 residues. Per the germline V gene, CDR1 is MNHEY and CDR2 is SVGAGI. For each subset, genomic DNA was distributed in equal portions over several immunoSEQ plates. Clones were read by immunoSEQ multiplex PCR, and TCRdb kept only the in-frame ones, dropping some. The table has about 490,000 clones, 81% seen once. The data derive from a study of shared clonotypes between healthy human individuals. The rearrangement joins TRBV6-5 to TRBJ2-2; TRBD2 matches 8 bases. Sequenced input: PBMCs. The clonotype originates from a woman aged 40-49 years in good health. Some clones in this sample may be carry-over from other donors' samples. This chain's CDR3 is CASSTRQAGGGELFF. DNA for the CDR3: TGTGCCAGCAGCACAAGACAGGCGGGGGGCGGTGAGCTGTTTTTT.